This passage covers 20 T cell receptor beta chains from one sample sequenced in a study of blood T cell repertoires in COVID-19. Clones were read by immunoSEQ multiplex PCR, and TCRdb kept only the in-frame ones, dropping some. The table lists about half a million clones, 88% of them singletons, with under 9.5% in the top ten. The source material was PBMCs or T cells enriched from blood (not recorded which). The receptors here all came from a woman aged 60 to 75 who had recovered from COVID-19.

The gene calls are TRBV20-1 and TRBJ1-1; D is perhaps TRBD1 (6 bases). The V and J ends lost 3 bases and 7 bases respectively, with 15 bases between them. The CDR3 length is 13 residues. Looked up from germline, CDR1 is DFQATT and CDR2 is SNEGSKA (reference sequence). CDR3 DNA: TGCAGTGCTAGTGGGGGCAGGGGTGGTGAAGCTTTCTTT. It translates to CSASGGRGGEAFF.

The V call is TRBV5-1, the J call TRBJ2-7, with TRBD1 matching over 7 bases. This CDR3 region has 16 residues. The germline CDR1 and CDR2 sequences are SGHRS and YFSETQ. Unmatched junction bases numbered 7, after V lost 0 bases and J lost 1 base. The DNA for the CDR3 is TGCGCCAGCAGCTTGGGTGGGACAGACATATCCTACGAGCAGTACTTC. Translating gives CASSLGGTDISYEQYF.

V gene TRBV6-5 combines with J gene TRBJ2-3; TRBD2 might be the D (7 bases). V lost 6 bases and J lost 0, with 10 bases in between. CDR1 and CDR2 from the germline V gene are MNHEY and SVGAGI. The CDR3 runs to 14 residues. DNA for the CDR3: TGTGCCAGCAGCCGGGGGGCTAGCACAGATACGCAGTATTTT. Translation: CASSRGASTDTQYF.

This sequence joins TRBV21-1 and TRBJ1-5; the table gives TRBD1 as D, unverified against the DNA. TRBV21-1 constitutes a pseudogene. The CDR3 spans 17 residues. CDR3 sequence (DNA): TGTGCCAGCAGCAGTGGACAGGGGGCGTCCTTGGTAAAGCCCCAGCATTTT. This sequence encodes CASSSGQGASLVKPQHF.

This clone occurred a few times. The chain has TRBV2 and TRBJ1-5; 10 positions match TRBD1. J lost 6 bases, V lost 3 bases, and 8 bases had no gene match. This CDR3 comprises 16 residues. Germline V gene lookup returns CDR1 SNHLY and CDR2 FYNNEI. This CDR3 is CASSDVMGTGVQPQHF. As DNA, the CDR3 is TGTGCCAGCAGTGACGTTATGGGGACAGGGGTTCAGCCCCAGCATTTT.

The V gene is TRBV5-1, the J gene TRBJ2-3; TRBD2 aligns across 12 bases. This CDR3 has 18 amino acids. Losses at the gene ends were 4 bases for V and 4 bases for J; bases not matched to a gene: 13. Germline V CDR1 and CDR2: SGHRS, YFSETQ. CDR3 nucleotide sequence: TGCGCCAGCAGCGACCAACCGTTACTAGCGGGGGGATCAGATACGCAGTATTTT. Protein product: CASSDQPLLAGGSDTQYF.

This chain connects TRBV18 to TRBJ2-1; 7 bases are shared with TRBD2. Germline CDR1 KGHSH, CDR2 LQKENI. This CDR3 spans 15 amino acids. The V and J ends lost 2 bases and 5 bases, in that order; junction bases with no gene match: 6. CDR3 sequence: CASSPSRGLNNEQFF. CDR3 nucleotide sequence: TGTGCCAGCTCACCATCGCGGGGGTTAAACAATGAGCAGTTCTTC.

The chain joins TRBV4-2 to TRBJ2-2; 8 nucleotides agree with TRBD2. The trim removed 7 bases at V and 0 bases at J, leaving 16 bases unmatched. Looked up from germline, CDR1 is LGHNA and CDR2 is YNFKEQ. The CDR3 extends over 19 amino acids. CDR3 region: CASKRGFPGLVTNTGELFF. Written as DNA, the CDR3 is TGTGCCAGCAAGAGGGGGTTTCCGGGACTAGTAACGAACACCGGGGAGCTGTTTTTT.

The CDR3 spells CASSDGTEGYEQYF. In nucleotides, the CDR3 is TGTGCCAGCAGTGATGGGACAGAAGGATACGAGCAGTACTTC. V gene TRBV27 combines with J gene TRBJ2-7; TRBD1 matches 7 bases. V lost 5 bases, J lost 4 bases, and 8 bases stayed unmatched. Germline-derived CDR1 and CDR2 are MNHEY and SMNVEV (reference sequence). The CDR3 is 14 amino acids.

The V call is TRBV6-5, the J call TRBJ1-2; D call uncertain. CDR3 size: 14 residues. Germline lookup yields CDR1 MNHEY and CDR2 SVGAGI. Trimming left V 2 bases short and J 3 bases short, with 10 bases between. The CDR3 spells CASSYMGRDYGYTF. DNA of the CDR3: TGTGCCAGCAGTTACATGGGGAGGGACTATGGCTACACCTTC.

The chain uses TRBV2 and TRBJ1-2; the D is unclear. The CDR3 is 14 amino acids. Germline V gene lookup returns CDR1 SNHLY and CDR2 FYNNEI. V was pared by 4 bases and J by 0 bases, with 9 bases between. In DNA, the CDR3 is TGTGCCAGCAGTGGACTGCTAACTAACTATGGCTACACCTTC. Translating it yields CASSGLLTNYGYTF.

V is TRBV7-2 and J is TRBJ1-6; D is perhaps TRBD1 (5 bases). This CDR3 has 15 residues. V was cut by 1 base and J by 10 bases, with 14 bases left in between. Germline CDR1 reads SGHTA; CDR2 reads FQGNSA. In DNA form, the CDR3 reads TGTGCCAGCAGCTTAGTAGGGCCCGGGGGGTCACCCCTCCACTTT. It codes for CASSLVGPGGSPLHF.

The chain links TRBV6-5 to TRBJ2-6; D is possibly TRBD2 (6 bases). The CDR3 consists of 16 residues. CDR1 is MNHEY, CDR2 SVGAGI, per germline. V was clipped by 0 bases and J by 4 bases, with 10 bases between them. The CDR3 coding sequence is TGTGCCAGCAGTTACTCCGCGGGGATGGGGGCCAACGTCCTGACTTTC. It codes for CASSYSAGMGANVLTF.

As DNA, the CDR3 is TGTGCCAGCAGCCCGCAGGGGTTAGAGACCCAGTACTTC. Its protein product is CASSPQGLETQYF. This chain connects TRBV3-1 (or the pseudogene TRBV3-2) to TRBJ2-5; TRBD1 is a possible D gene (6 bases). This CDR3 comprises 13 residues. Trimming left V 4 bases short and J 4 bases short, with 10 bases between. The germline V gene encodes CDR1 LGHDT and CDR2 YNNKEL (reference sequence).

The rearrangement uses TRBV30 and TRBJ1-2, with a weak D call TRBD1 (6 bases). Germline CDR1 GTSNPN, CDR2 SVGIG (reference sequence). The CDR3 is 13 amino acids. V dropped 0 bases and J dropped 6 bases, with 11 bases sitting between them. CDR3 protein: CAWSVPGADGYTF. DNA for the CDR3: TGTGCCTGGAGTGTACCAGGGGCTGATGGCTACACCTTC.

This chain joins TRBV12-3 or TRBV12-4 and TRBJ1-1; D is possibly TRBD1 (5 bases). The CDR3 loop spans 13 amino acids. V lost 6 bases and J 2 bases, leaving 10 bases between the germline ends. The CDR3 region is CASRRDSNTEAFF. The CDR3, as DNA: TGTGCCAGCAGACGGGACTCTAACACTGAAGCTTTCTTT.

V and J are TRBV24-1 and TRBJ2-2; 7 nucleotides agree with TRBD2. With 5 bases clipped from V and 2 bases from J, the junction kept 1 base outside the gene matches. This CDR3 comprises 14 residues. Germline V gene data show CDR1 as KGHDR and CDR2 as SFDVKD. CDR3 sequence (DNA): TGTGCCACCAGTGGCGGGGGTAACACCGGGGAGCTGTTTTTT. This gives the protein CATSGGGNTGELFF.

The chain recombines TRBV30 with TRBJ2-1, with TRBD2 identical over 12 bases. J lost 0 bases, V lost 3 bases, and 12 bases had no gene match. Germline assignment: CDR1 GTSNPN and CDR2 SVGIG (reference sequence). CDR3 size: 19 residues. For the CDR3, the DNA is TGTGCCTGGAGGCGGGGGGGGACTAGCGGGTTCCGCTCCTACAATGAGCAGTTCTTC. Amino acid sequence: CAWRRGGTSGFRSYNEQFF.

V usage is TRBV6-6 and J usage is TRBJ1-1; D remains unclear. Trimming removed 4 bases from V and 3 bases from J, with 15 bases in between. The CDR3 length is 15 residues. Germline V gene data show CDR1 as MNHNY and CDR2 as SVGAGI (reference sequence). The CDR3 loop is CASSSLGIGYTEAFF. The DNA of the CDR3 is TGTGCCAGCAGTTCCCTCGGGATAGGGTACACTGAAGCTTTCTTT.

The chain joins TRBV19 to TRBJ2-2; 10 nucleotides match TRBD1. V lost 10 bases and J lost 6; bases outside the gene matches: 14. Germline loops: CDR1 LNHDA, CDR2 SQIVND (reference sequence). The CDR3 runs to 16 residues. The CDR3 nucleotides read TGTGCCACCCTCCGCGACAGGGGGCTGATAGCCGGGGAGCTGTTTTTT. This translates into CATLRDRGLIAGELFF.